This TCR beta chain was retrieved from a study of shared clonotypes between healthy human individuals. The V and J ends lost 4 bases and 1 base respectively, with 11 bases between them. Germline V lookup: CDR1 SGDLS, CDR2 YYNGEE. The CDR3 runs 14 residues. Authors' methods: Filtering was not the same, since immunoSEQ gave junction-only sequences without quality scores. Clones were sequenced by immunoSEQ multiplex PCR, and TCRdb holds only the in-frame ones, with some missing. That table gives V, J and clone size, and the DNA gave D and trimming. The repertoire holds fewer than 550,000 clones, with 75% to 80% as singletons.

Sequenced material: PBMCs. The V gene is TRBV9, the J gene TRBJ1-1, with a weak D call TRBD1 (6 bases). This clonotype was sampled from a woman aged 40 to 49 in good health. Some clones in this sample may be carry-over from other donors' samples. CDR3 sequence reads: CASSLGGPNTEAFF. CDR3 sequence (DNA): TGTGCCAGCAGCCTCGGGGGCCCGAACACTGAAGCTTTCTTT.